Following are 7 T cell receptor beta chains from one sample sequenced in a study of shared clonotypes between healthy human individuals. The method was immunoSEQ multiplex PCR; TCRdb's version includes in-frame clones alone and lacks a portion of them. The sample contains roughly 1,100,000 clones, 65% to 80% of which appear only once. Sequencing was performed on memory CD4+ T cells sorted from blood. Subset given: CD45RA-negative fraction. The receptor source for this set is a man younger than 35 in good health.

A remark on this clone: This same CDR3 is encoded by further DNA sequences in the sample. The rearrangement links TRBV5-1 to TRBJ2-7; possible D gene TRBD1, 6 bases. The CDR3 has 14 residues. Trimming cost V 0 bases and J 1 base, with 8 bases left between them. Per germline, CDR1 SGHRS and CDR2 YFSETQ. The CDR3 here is CASSLAQGSYEQYF. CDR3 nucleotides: TGCGCCAGCAGCTTGGCACAGGGTTCCTACGAGCAGTACTTC.

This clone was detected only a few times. DNA for the CDR3: TGTGCCAGCAGCTTAGCCTCCATGAACACTGAAGCTTTCTTT. This codes for CASSLASMNTEAFF. The chain recombines TRBV7-2 with TRBJ1-1; no firm D call. CDR3 length: 14 amino acids. The germline gives CDR1 SGHTA, CDR2 FQGNSA. Trimming stripped 0 bases from V and 0 bases from J, with 5 bases between.

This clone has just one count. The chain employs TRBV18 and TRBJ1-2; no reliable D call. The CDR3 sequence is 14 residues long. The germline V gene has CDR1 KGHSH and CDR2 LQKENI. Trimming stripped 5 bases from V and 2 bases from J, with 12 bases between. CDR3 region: CASSKEGGNYGYTF. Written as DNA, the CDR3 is TGTGCCAGCTCAAAAGAGGGAGGAAACTATGGCTACACCTTC.

The CDR3 here is CASSWGVNQPQHF. DNA for the CDR3: TGTGCCAGCAGCTGGGGCGTCAATCAGCCCCAGCATTTT. The rearrangement uses TRBV5-4 and TRBJ1-5; D might be TRBD1 (5 bases). The ends were cut back, 3 bases at V and 3 bases at J, with 7 bases in the middle. The germline gives CDR1 SGHNT, CDR2 YYREEE (reference sequence). The CDR3 is made up of 13 amino acids.

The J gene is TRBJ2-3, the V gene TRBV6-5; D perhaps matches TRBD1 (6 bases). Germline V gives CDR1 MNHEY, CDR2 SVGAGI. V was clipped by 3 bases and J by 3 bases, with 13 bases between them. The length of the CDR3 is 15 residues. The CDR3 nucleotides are TGTGCCAGCAGTTATACACAGGGTGGAACAGATACGCAGTATTTT. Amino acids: CASSYTQGGTDTQYF.

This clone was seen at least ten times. This CDR3 is CATSRIAGGGADTQYF. For the CDR3, the DNA is TGTGCCACCAGCAGAATAGCGGGAGGAGGCGCAGATACGCAGTATTTT. The gene calls are TRBV15 and TRBJ2-3, with TRBD2 matching over 10 bases. The V segment lost 2 bases and the J segment 4 bases; nucleotides outside the gene matches: 6. This CDR3 has 16 residues. CDR1 is LNHNV, CDR2 YYDKDF, per germline (reference sequence).

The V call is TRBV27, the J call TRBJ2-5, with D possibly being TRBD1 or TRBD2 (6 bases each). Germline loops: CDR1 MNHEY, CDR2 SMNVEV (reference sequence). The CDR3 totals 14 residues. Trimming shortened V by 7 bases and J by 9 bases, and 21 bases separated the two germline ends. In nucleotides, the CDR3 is TGTGCCAGCACCGCAGGAGGGGGAGTTTCGGCCCAGTACTTC. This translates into CASTAGGGVSAQYF.